This T cell receptor (beta chain) is drawn from a study of blood T cell repertoires in COVID-19. Study information: T cells, B-cell-depleted T cells, or PBMCs provided the cDNA or gDNA that served as material.

Authors' processing steps: Quantification of nucleated cells was approximated via reference gene primer amplification. Data came from immunoSEQ multiplex PCR; TCRdb stores just in-frame clones and leaves some out. That table furnishes V, J and clone size, whereas the DNA furnished D and trimming. The sample shows tens of thousands of clones, almost 85% of them seen only once. This CDR3 has 14 amino acids. Trimming stripped 2 bases from V and 2 bases from J, with 9 bases between. The germline gives CDR1 SGHVS, CDR2 FQNEAQ. The chain couples TRBV7-8 to TRBJ1-1; no firm D call. The TCR originated in a human donor in a cohort sampled during active COVID-19. The sample consisted of peripheral blood. The CDR3 bases are TGTGCCAGCAGCTTATTGGAGAGAAACACTGAAGCTTTCTTT. Encoded protein: CASSLLERNTEAFF.